Listed below are T cell receptor beta chains from one sample, sequenced in a study of blood T cell repertoires in COVID-19. Only in-frame clones appear in the TCRdb table, and some are missing; sequencing was by immunoSEQ multiplex PCR. The sample records over 110,000 clones, roughly 88% being singletons. Sequencing was performed on peripheral blood. Receptors were obtained from a man between 65 and 85 years old with acute or convalescent COVID-19. The CDR3 runs from the conserved cysteine through the conserved F or W. The order of the fields is J gene, CDR3 length, D gene, clone size, V gene, CDR3 DNA, CDR3 protein. D genes are given only for firm matches. Rows give clone size only sometimes, using once, few, many, or a class for an expanded clone.

j_gene: TRBJ1-6; len: 14; d_gene: NA; abundance: once; v_gene: TRBV7-9; CDR3nt: TGTGCCAGCAGCTTTTCCGAGCATAATTCACCCCTCCACTTT; CDR3aa: CASSFSEHNSPLHF
j_gene: TRBJ2-2; len: 15; d_gene: TRBD1; abundance: NA; v_gene: TRBV5-1; CDR3nt: TGCGCCAGCACCCAAGGGGGCGGGAACACCGGGGAGCTGTTTTTT; CDR3aa: CASTQGGGNTGELFF
j_gene: TRBJ2-5; len: 16; d_gene: TRBD1; abundance: NA; v_gene: TRBV5-1; CDR3nt: TGCGCCAGCAGCCGAAGGACAGGGGGTCCTCAAGAGACCCAGTACTTC; CDR3aa: CASSRRTGGPQETQYF
j_gene: TRBJ2-4; len: 21; d_gene: TRBD2; abundance: NA; v_gene: TRBV30; CDR3nt: TGTGCCTGGAGTGTACGTTGGGGCGAGCTTGTCGGGAGGGTCGGGGAAAACATTCAGTACTTC; CDR3aa: CAWSVRWGELVGRVGENIQYF
j_gene: TRBJ1-1; len: 12; d_gene: TRBD1; abundance: NA; v_gene: TRBV29-1; CDR3nt: TGCAGCGTTGGGACAGGGTACACTGAAGCTTTCTTT; CDR3aa: CSVGTGYTEAFF
j_gene: TRBJ2-7; len: 20; d_gene: TRBD1; abundance: NA; v_gene: TRBV6-1; CDR3nt: TGTGCCAGCAGTGAAGTGTTGGTTGGACAAGGGGCAGGGGGCTCCTACGAGCAGTACTTC; CDR3aa: CASSEVLVGQGAGGSYEQYF
j_gene: TRBJ2-5; len: 16; d_gene: NA; abundance: NA; v_gene: TRBV7-6; CDR3nt: TGTGCCAGCAGCTTCCGGACAAGAGGGGGTGGAGAGACCCAGTACTTC; CDR3aa: CASSFRTRGGGETQYF
j_gene: TRBJ1-3; len: 15; d_gene: NA; abundance: NA; v_gene: TRBV6-5; CDR3nt: TGTGCCAGCAGCATCTCACAGAGCTCTGGAAACACCATATATTTT; CDR3aa: CASSISQSSGNTIYF
j_gene: TRBJ1-2; len: 14; d_gene: NA; abundance: NA; v_gene: TRBV5-5; CDR3nt: TGTGCCAGCAGCTTACAGGGATCGGCCGATGGCTACACCTTC; CDR3aa: CASSLQGSADGYTF
j_gene: TRBJ2-1; len: 13; d_gene: NA; abundance: NA; v_gene: TRBV5-5; CDR3nt: TGTGCCAGCAGCCTTGGTCCTAACAATGAGCAGTTCTTC; CDR3aa: CASSLGPNNEQFF
j_gene: TRBJ2-2; len: 15; d_gene: NA; abundance: NA; v_gene: TRBV7-9; CDR3nt: TGTGCCAGCAGCTTTTTCCAGGTCAGGACCGGGGAGCTGTTTTTT; CDR3aa: CASSFFQVRTGELFF
j_gene: TRBJ1-4; len: 15; d_gene: NA; abundance: NA; v_gene: TRBV11-2; CDR3nt: TGTGCCAGCAGCTTAGGTCCAGATACTAATGAAAAACTGTTTTTT; CDR3aa: CASSLGPDTNEKLFF
j_gene: TRBJ2-1; len: 15; d_gene: TRBD2; abundance: NA; v_gene: TRBV7-9; CDR3nt: TGTGCCAGCAGCCGTCCGGGACTAGCATACGATGAGCAGTTCTTC; CDR3aa: CASSRPGLAYDEQFF
j_gene: TRBJ1-2; len: 14; d_gene: NA; abundance: NA; v_gene: TRBV6-5; CDR3nt: TGTGCCAGCAGGCCAGGGGATTCGGGGTATGGCTACACCTTC; CDR3aa: CASRPGDSGYGYTF
j_gene: TRBJ1-1; len: 18; d_gene: NA; abundance: NA; v_gene: TRBV19; CDR3nt: TGTGCCAGTAGTATAGAATTTGGGGTCGGGTCGGGGAATACTGAAGCTTTCTTT; CDR3aa: CASSIEFGVGSGNTEAFF
j_gene: TRBJ1-1; len: 13; d_gene: TRBD1; abundance: NA; v_gene: TRBV6-2/TRBV6-3; CDR3nt: TGTGCCAGCAGCAGGGGGATGAACACTGAAGCTTTCTTT; CDR3aa: CASSRGMNTEAFF
j_gene: TRBJ1-4; len: 15; d_gene: TRBD1; abundance: NA; v_gene: TRBV7-9; CDR3nt: TGTGCCAGCAGCTTGGGGACAGGGGGCAATGAAAAACTGTTTTTT; CDR3aa: CASSLGTGGNEKLFF
j_gene: TRBJ2-5; len: 14; d_gene: NA; abundance: once; v_gene: TRBV9; CDR3nt: TGTGCCAGCAGCGTAGGTTTCAGCCAAGAGACCCAGTACTTC; CDR3aa: CASSVGFSQETQYF
j_gene: TRBJ2-7; len: 15; d_gene: NA; abundance: NA; v_gene: TRBV11-2; CDR3nt: TGTGCCAGCAGCTTAGAGGGACGGACTACCTACGAGCAGTACTTC; CDR3aa: CASSLEGRTTYEQYF
j_gene: TRBJ1-5; len: 14; d_gene: NA; abundance: NA; v_gene: TRBV6-2/TRBV6-3; CDR3nt: TGTGCCAGCAGTGGAGGACAGTACAATCAGCCCCAGCATTTT; CDR3aa: CASSGGQYNQPQHF
j_gene: TRBJ1-5; len: 15; d_gene: TRBD1; abundance: NA; v_gene: TRBV10-3; CDR3nt: TGTGCCATCAGTGAGTCACAGGGGCTTAATCAGCCCCAGCATTTT; CDR3aa: CAISESQGLNQPQHF
j_gene: TRBJ2-3; len: 19; d_gene: NA; abundance: NA; v_gene: TRBV27; CDR3nt: TGTGCCAGCAGTCGTGACAGAAACTCGCGCTATCCCTCCACAGATACGCAGTATTTT; CDR3aa: CASSRDRNSRYPSTDTQYF
j_gene: TRBJ2-3; len: 16; d_gene: NA; abundance: NA; v_gene: TRBV11-2; CDR3nt: TGTGCCAGCACCTCTTCCCCTGTACAGATCACAGATACGCAGTATTTT; CDR3aa: CASTSSPVQITDTQYF
j_gene: TRBJ2-3; len: 16; d_gene: TRBD1; abundance: NA; v_gene: TRBV3-1/TRBV3-2; CDR3nt: TGTGCCAGCAGCCAAGCGCAGGGGGTAGGCACAGATACGCAGTATTTT; CDR3aa: CASSQAQGVGTDTQYF
j_gene: TRBJ2-5; len: 19; d_gene: TRBD2; abundance: NA; v_gene: TRBV7-2; CDR3nt: TGTGCCAGCAGCCCGAGGGGGACTAGCGGGGGGCGTAGGCGGGAGACCCAGTACTTC; CDR3aa: CASSPRGTSGGRRRETQYF
j_gene: TRBJ1-3; len: 13; d_gene: NA; abundance: NA; v_gene: TRBV24-1; CDR3nt: TGTGCCACCAGTGATTTGCGGGGAAACACCATATATTTT; CDR3aa: CATSDLRGNTIYF
j_gene: TRBJ2-7; len: 16; d_gene: TRBD2; abundance: NA; v_gene: TRBV6-6; CDR3nt: TGTGCCAGCAGCACAGGGGGACTAGCGGGGGGTGGCGAGCAGTACTTC; CDR3aa: CASSTGGLAGGGEQYF
j_gene: TRBJ1-3; len: 17; d_gene: NA; abundance: NA; v_gene: TRBV5-1; CDR3nt: TGCGCCAGCAGCTTGGGGGGAACTTCGGGGACTGGAAACACCATATATTTT; CDR3aa: CASSLGGTSGTGNTIYF
j_gene: TRBJ2-1; len: 15; d_gene: TRBD2; abundance: once; v_gene: TRBV5-1; CDR3nt: TGCGCCAGCAGCCTGGGACTAGCGGGAGTTGGTGAGCAGTTCTTC; CDR3aa: CASSLGLAGVGEQFF
j_gene: TRBJ1-1; len: 16; d_gene: TRBD1; abundance: NA; v_gene: TRBV19; CDR3nt: TGTGCCAGTTCGAAAGTAGGGGACAGGACGAACACTGAAGCTTTCTTT; CDR3aa: CASSKVGDRTNTEAFF
j_gene: TRBJ1-2; len: 15; d_gene: NA; abundance: NA; v_gene: TRBV14; CDR3nt: TGTGCCAGCAGCCAATTAGGGGGAACTTCTTATGGCTACACCTTC; CDR3aa: CASSQLGGTSYGYTF
j_gene: TRBJ2-1; len: 12; d_gene: NA; abundance: NA; v_gene: TRBV28; CDR3nt: TGTGCCAGCAAGGAGGGATACAATGAGCAGTTCTTC; CDR3aa: CASKEGYNEQFF
j_gene: TRBJ1-2; len: 14; d_gene: TRBD1; abundance: once; v_gene: TRBV28; CDR3nt: TGTGCCGCGCTACCGGGACAGCTTATCGATGGCTACACCTTC; CDR3aa: CAALPGQLIDGYTF
j_gene: TRBJ1-3; len: 16; d_gene: NA; abundance: NA; v_gene: TRBV28; CDR3nt: TGTGCCAGCAGTTTTCCCGGGGAGTTCTCTGGAAACACCATATATTTT; CDR3aa: CASSFPGEFSGNTIYF
j_gene: TRBJ2-5; len: 15; d_gene: NA; abundance: NA; v_gene: TRBV6-5; CDR3nt: TGTGCCAGCAGGGACCTGGGACCGGGGGTAGAGACCCAGTACTTC; CDR3aa: CASRDLGPGVETQYF
j_gene: TRBJ1-4; len: 14; d_gene: NA; abundance: NA; v_gene: TRBV15; CDR3nt: TGTGCCACCAGCAGGGGGCTAGCTAATGAAAAACTGTTTTTT; CDR3aa: CATSRGLANEKLFF
j_gene: TRBJ2-7; len: 15; d_gene: TRBD2; abundance: NA; v_gene: TRBV7-6; CDR3nt: TGTGCCAGCAGCCCGGAAAGCGGGAGAGAATACGAGCAGTACTTC; CDR3aa: CASSPESGREYEQYF
j_gene: TRBJ2-1; len: 15; d_gene: TRBD2; abundance: once; v_gene: TRBV7-9; CDR3nt: TGTGCCAGCAGCGCGACGGGGGGAGTCTACAATGAGCAGTTCTTC; CDR3aa: CASSATGGVYNEQFF
j_gene: TRBJ2-4; len: 18; d_gene: TRBD1; abundance: NA; v_gene: TRBV29-1; CDR3nt: TGCAGCGTTATTGAAGGGGGGCCGGGACAGGTCGCCAAAAACATTCAGTACTTC; CDR3aa: CSVIEGGPGQVAKNIQYF
j_gene: TRBJ2-2; len: 11; d_gene: TRBD1; abundance: NA; v_gene: TRBV29-1; CDR3nt: TGCAGCGCCGGACAGGCCGGGGAGCTGTTTTTT; CDR3aa: CSAGQAGELFF